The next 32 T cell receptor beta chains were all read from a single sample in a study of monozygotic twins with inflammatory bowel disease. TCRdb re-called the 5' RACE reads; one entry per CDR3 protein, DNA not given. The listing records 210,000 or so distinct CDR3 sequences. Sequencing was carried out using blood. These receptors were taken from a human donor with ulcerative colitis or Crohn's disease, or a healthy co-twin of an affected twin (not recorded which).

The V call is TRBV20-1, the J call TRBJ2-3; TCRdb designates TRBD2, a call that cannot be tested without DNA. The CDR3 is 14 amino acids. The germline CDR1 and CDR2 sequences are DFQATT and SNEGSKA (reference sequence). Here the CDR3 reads CSARLAEVADTQYF.

The CDR3 protein is CASRLPRDRANEKLFF. V is TRBV7-9 and J is TRBJ1-4; TCRdb's D call of TRBD1 is untestable without DNA. The CDR3 has 16 amino acids. The germline V gene encodes CDR1 SEHNR and CDR2 FQNEAQ (reference sequence).

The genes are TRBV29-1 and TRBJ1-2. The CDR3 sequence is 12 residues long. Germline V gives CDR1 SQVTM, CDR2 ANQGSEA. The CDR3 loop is CSVGGTNYGYTF. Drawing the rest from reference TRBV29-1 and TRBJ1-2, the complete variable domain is SAVISQKPSRDICQRGTSLTIQCQVDSQVTMMFWYRQQPGQSLTLIATANQGSEATYESGFVIDKFPISRPNLTFSTLTVSNMSPEDSSIYLCSVGGTNYGYTFGSGTRLTVV.

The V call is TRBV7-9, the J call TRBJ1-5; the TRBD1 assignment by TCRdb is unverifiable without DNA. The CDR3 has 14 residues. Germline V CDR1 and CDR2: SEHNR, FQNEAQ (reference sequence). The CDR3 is CASSAPGSNQPQHF.

CDR3 loop: CSARDSGLPYEQYF. The chain recombines TRBV20-1 with TRBJ2-7; lacking DNA, the TRBD2 call made by TCRdb goes unchecked. The CDR3 loop spans 14 amino acids. Germline assignment: CDR1 DFQATT and CDR2 SNEGSKA (reference sequence).

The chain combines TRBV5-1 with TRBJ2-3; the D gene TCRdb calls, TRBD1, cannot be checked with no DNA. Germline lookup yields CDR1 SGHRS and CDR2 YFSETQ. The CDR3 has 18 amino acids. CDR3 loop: CASTGRINTGVHTDTQYF.

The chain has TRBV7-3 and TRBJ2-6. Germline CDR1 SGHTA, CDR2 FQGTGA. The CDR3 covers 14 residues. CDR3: CASSPGSGANVLTF.

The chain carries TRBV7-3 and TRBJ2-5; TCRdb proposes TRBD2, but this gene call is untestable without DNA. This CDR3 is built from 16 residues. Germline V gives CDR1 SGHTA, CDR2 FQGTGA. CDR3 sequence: CASSLKGGTSKETQYF.

The CDR3 spells CASSSRQGRRDEQFF. The V gene is TRBV12-3 or TRBV12-4, the J gene TRBJ2-1; TCRdb lists TRBD1, though no DNA is available to test this call. The CDR3 is 15 amino acids.

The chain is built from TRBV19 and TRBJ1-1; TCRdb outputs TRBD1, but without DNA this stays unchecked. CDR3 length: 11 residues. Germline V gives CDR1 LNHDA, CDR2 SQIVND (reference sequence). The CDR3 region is CASEDRFEAFF. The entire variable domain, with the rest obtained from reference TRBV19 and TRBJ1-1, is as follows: DGGITQSPKYLFRKEGQNVTLSCEQNLNHDAMYWYRQDPGQGLRLIYYSQIVNDFQKGDIAEGYSVSREKKESFPLTVTSAQKNPTAFYLCASEDRFEAFFGQGTRLTVV.

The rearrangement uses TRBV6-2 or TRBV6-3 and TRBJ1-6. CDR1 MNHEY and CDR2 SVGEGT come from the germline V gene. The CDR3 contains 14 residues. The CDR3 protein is CASGAGEDNSPLHF.

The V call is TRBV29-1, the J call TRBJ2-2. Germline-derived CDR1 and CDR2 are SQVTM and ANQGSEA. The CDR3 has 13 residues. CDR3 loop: CSVTVLDTGELFF.

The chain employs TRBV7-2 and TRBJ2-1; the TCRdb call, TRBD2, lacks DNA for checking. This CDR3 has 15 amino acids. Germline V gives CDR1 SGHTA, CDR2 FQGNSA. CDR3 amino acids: CASSSTGTSGRAYLF.

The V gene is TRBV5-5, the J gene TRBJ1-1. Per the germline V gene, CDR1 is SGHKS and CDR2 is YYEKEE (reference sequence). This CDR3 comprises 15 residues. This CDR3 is CASSFGGRANTEAFF.

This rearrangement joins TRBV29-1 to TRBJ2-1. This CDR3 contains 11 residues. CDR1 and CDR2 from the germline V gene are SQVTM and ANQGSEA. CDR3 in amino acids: CSVVKENEQFF.

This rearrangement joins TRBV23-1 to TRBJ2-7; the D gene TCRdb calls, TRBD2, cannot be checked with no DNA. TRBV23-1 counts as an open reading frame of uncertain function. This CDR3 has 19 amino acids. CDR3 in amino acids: CASSQSKGLAGGPMFEQYF.

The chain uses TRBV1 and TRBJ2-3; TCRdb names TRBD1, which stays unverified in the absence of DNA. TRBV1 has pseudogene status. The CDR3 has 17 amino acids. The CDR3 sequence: CTSSVWTAGACTDTQYF.

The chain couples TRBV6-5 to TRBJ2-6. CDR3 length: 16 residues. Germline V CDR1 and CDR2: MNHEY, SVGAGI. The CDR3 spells CASSYSWVSGANVLTF.

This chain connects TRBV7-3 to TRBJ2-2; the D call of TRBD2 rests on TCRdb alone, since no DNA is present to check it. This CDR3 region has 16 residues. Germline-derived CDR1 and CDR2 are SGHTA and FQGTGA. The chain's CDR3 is CASSLWSGANTGELFF. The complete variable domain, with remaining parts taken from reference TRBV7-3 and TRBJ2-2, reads GAGVSQTPSNKVTEKGKYVELRCDPISGHTALYWYRQSLGQGPEFLIYFQGTGAADDSGLPNDRFFAVRPEGSVSTLKIQRTERGDSAVYLCASSLWSGANTGELFFGEGSRLTVL.

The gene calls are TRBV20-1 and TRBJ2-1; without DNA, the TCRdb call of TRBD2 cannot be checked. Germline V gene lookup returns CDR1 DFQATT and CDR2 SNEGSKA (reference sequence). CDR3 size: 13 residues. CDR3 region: CSARLAGGLEQFF.

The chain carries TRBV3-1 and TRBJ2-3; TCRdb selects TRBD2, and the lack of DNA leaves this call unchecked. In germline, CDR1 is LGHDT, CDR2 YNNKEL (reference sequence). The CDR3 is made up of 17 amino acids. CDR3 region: CASSQAPGAGGTDTQYF.

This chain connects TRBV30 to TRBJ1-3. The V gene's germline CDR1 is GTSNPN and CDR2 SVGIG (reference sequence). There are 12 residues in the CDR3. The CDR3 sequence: CAWGRDGNTIYF.

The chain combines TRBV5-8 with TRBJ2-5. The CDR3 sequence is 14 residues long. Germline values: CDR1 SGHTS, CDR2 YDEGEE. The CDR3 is CASSLGGLQSTQYF.

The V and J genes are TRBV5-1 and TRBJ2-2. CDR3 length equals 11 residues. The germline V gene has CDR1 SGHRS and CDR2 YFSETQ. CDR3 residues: CASTGAGELFF.

The chain's CDR3 is CASSLEFGGGMEQYF. The rearrangement uses TRBV5-1 and TRBJ2-7; absent DNA, TCRdb's TRBD1 call cannot be checked. This CDR3 contains 15 residues. Germline V gene lookup returns CDR1 SGHRS and CDR2 YFSETQ.

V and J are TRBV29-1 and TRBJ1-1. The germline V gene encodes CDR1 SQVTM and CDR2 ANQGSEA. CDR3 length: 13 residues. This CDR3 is CSVATLMNTEAFF.

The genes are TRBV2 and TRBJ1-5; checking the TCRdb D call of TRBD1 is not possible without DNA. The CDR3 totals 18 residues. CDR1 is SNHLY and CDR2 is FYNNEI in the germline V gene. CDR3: CASSGQSGGHSSNQPQHF.

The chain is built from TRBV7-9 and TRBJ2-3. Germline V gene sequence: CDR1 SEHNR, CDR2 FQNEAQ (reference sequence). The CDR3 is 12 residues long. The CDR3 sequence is CASRASTDTQYF.

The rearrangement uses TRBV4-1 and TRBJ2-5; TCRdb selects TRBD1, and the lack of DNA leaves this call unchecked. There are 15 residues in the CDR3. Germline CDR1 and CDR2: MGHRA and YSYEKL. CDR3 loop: CASSPGGGAQETQYF.

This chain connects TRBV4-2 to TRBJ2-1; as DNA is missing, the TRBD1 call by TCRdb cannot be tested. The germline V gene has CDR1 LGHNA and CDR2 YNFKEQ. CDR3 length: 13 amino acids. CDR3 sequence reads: CASSRDRDNEQFF.

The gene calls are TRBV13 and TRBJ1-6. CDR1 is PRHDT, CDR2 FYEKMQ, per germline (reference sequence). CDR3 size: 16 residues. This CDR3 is CASSHPDGGSNSPLHF.

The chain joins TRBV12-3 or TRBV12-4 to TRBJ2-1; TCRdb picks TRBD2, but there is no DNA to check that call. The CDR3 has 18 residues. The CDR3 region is CASSLRLGTFLSYNEQFF.